Below are 9 T cell receptor beta chains sequenced from a single sample in a study of T cell repertoires in cytomegalovirus infection (dated by TCRdb to between 2018 and 2021). Sequenced using an Illumina HiSeq 1500. TCRdb cleaned the public reads at Q25 with fastp, built clones with MiXCR and kept in-frame beta chains. Under each unique CDR3 protein, matching rows form one entry showing the most common genes and DNA. The sample table shows roughly 200,000 distinct CDR3 sequences, and nearly 9.5% are seen once. The ten most abundant clones make up around 4.4% of the sample. Source material: PBMCs. Receptors were obtained from a human donor in good health (CMV status not recorded). Some clones in this sample may be carry-over from other donors' samples.

CDR3 coding DNA: TGTGCCAGCAGCGACCAAGGATGGGGGCTTGACTACGAGCAGTACTTC. Amino acids: CASSDQGWGLDYEQYF. The V gene is TRBV7-3, the J gene TRBJ2-7; perhaps TRBD1 as D (6 bases). The CDR3 runs 16 residues. From germline, CDR1 is SGHTA and CDR2 FQGTGA. V dropped 5 bases and J dropped 3 bases, with 20 bases sitting between them. The full variable domain, in which reference TRBV7-3 and TRBJ2-7 provide the parts outside the CDR3, is GAGVSQTPSNKVTEKGKYVELRCDPISGHTALYWYRQSLGQGPEFLIYFQGTGAADDSGLPNDRFFAVRPEGSVSTLKIQRTERGDSAVYLCASSDQGWGLDYEQYFGPGTRLTVT.

This clonotype occurred many times. The rearrangement joins TRBV12-5 to TRBJ2-1, with 8 bases identical to TRBD1. V dropped 0 bases and J dropped 1; count of bases not matched to a gene: 5. The CDR3 is 17 residues long. Germline V lookup: CDR1 LGHNT, CDR2 FRNRAP. The CDR3 nucleotides read TGTGCTAGTGGTTTGGTACTCGGGACAGGTTCCTACAATGAGCAGTTCTTC. Amino acids: CASGLVLGTGSYNEQFF.

This clonotype was detected many times. CDR3 amino acids: CASSSTRVDRVNTEAFF. The CDR3 coding sequence is TGTGCCAGCAGCTCAACCAGGGTGGACAGGGTGAACACTGAAGCTTTCTTT. The J gene is TRBJ1-1, the V gene TRBV7-8; TRBD1 matches 8 bases. Trimming at V came to 4 bases and at J to 0 bases, leaving 10 bases not matched to a gene. The germline V gene has CDR1 SGHVS and CDR2 FQNEAQ. This CDR3 has 17 amino acids. Together with reference TRBV7-8 and TRBJ1-1, the CDR3 gives the full variable domain: GAGVSQSPRYKVAKRGQDVALRCDPISGHVSLFWYQQALGQGPEFLTYFQNEAQLDKSGLPSDRFFAERPEGSVSTLKIQRTQQEDSAVYLCASSSTRVDRVNTEAFFGQGTRLTVV.

V is TRBV11-2 and J is TRBJ2-5; the D is unclear. The CDR3 totals 14 residues. V lost 1 base to trimming and J lost 5 bases, with 11 bases between them. From germline, CDR1 is SGHAT and CDR2 FQNNGV. Here the CDR3 reads CASSLGGFQETQYF. CDR3 sequence (DNA): TGTGCCAGCAGCTTAGGAGGATTTCAGGAGACCCAGTACTTC. Together with reference TRBV11-2 and TRBJ2-5, the CDR3 gives the full variable domain: EAGVAQSPRYKIIEKRQSVAFWCNPISGHATLYWYQQILGQGPKLLIQFQNNGVVDDSQLPKDRFSAERLKGVDSTLKIQPAKLEDSAVYLCASSLGGFQETQYFGPGTRLLVL.

Many counts were recorded for this clonotype. V gene TRBV6-2 or TRBV6-3 combines with J gene TRBJ1-1, with no clear D. The V end lost 2 bases, the J end lost 3 bases, and 19 bases lay between the germline ends. This CDR3 comprises 17 residues. The germline gives CDR1 MNHEY, CDR2 SVGEGT. The CDR3 nucleotides read TGTGCCAGCAGTTACCCCAGACGAGGGAAGAAAGACACTGAAGCTTTCTTT. Amino acids: CASSYPRRGKKDTEAFF.

A few counts support this clonotype. The rearrangement links TRBV5-5 to TRBJ2-3; D ambiguous. Deletions cut 0 bases from V and 0 bases from J, with 8 bases between. Per germline, CDR1 SGHKS and CDR2 YYEKEE (reference sequence). The CDR3 loop spans 15 amino acids. The CDR3 coding sequence is TGTGCCAGCAGCTTGGCTGGGATCAGCACAGATACGCAGTATTTT. This gives the protein CASSLAGISTDTQYF.

This clonotype has just a few counts. The chain uses TRBV25-1 and TRBJ2-2; unclear D gene. The CDR3 extends over 13 amino acids. Deletions cut 5 bases from V and 4 bases from J, with 8 bases between. The germline V gene encodes CDR1 MGHDK and CDR2 SYGVNS. CDR3 coding DNA: TGTGCCAGCAGTCCCCCGGTCACCGGGGAGCTGTTTTTT. Translated: CASSPPVTGELFF.

In this sample, this clonotype turned up many times. The chain employs TRBV7-2 and TRBJ2-7; D ambiguous. The CDR3 sequence is 12 residues long. V gave up 2 bases and J gave up 2 bases, with 4 bases separating them. Germline V lookup: CDR1 SGHTA, CDR2 FQGNSA. The CDR3 DNA reads TGTGCCAGCAGCTTAATCGCCTACGAGCAGTACTTC. Amino acid sequence: CASSLIAYEQYF.

A remark on this clonotype: A much larger clone sits a single nucleotide away, making a read error possible. The CDR3 is CSGTISRDPNVQFF. DNA of the CDR3: TGCAGCGGGACAATTAGCCGGGACCCCAATGTGCAGTTCTTC. J is TRBJ2-1 and V is TRBV29-1; D is tentatively TRBD1 or TRBD2 (5 bases each). The CDR3 is 14 residues long. CDR1 and CDR2 from the germline V gene are SQVTM and ANQGSEA.